This T cell receptor beta chain was identified during a study of beta chain features in type 1 diabetes. The authors took one heparinised blood draw, averaging around 120 mL, from each donor. Post-sort purity exceeded 95% for all sorted populations. The CDR3 sequence is 15 residues long. V was pared by 4 bases and J by 1 base, with 11 bases between. In germline, CDR1 is MNHEY, CDR2 SMNVEV (reference sequence). This clone was detected only a few times. Its specificity is not known. Notes on the study in general: TCRB CDR3s from Type 1 diabetes patients were moderately but significantly shorter in all four CD4+ subsets.

Expressed TCRB transcripts got sequenced, as all isolated RNA was reverse transcribed. Across stem cell-like memory T cell samples, reads averaged about 930,000. Repertoires were generated with immunoSEQ multiplex PCR, while TCRdb's copy carries only in-frame clones and drops some. The repertoire holds more than 85,000 clones, about two fifths seen once, with approximately 0.065% in the top ten. This receptor was taken from a woman between 18 and 29 years old in good health. The chain is built from TRBV27 and TRBJ2-1; tentatively, D is TRBD2 (5 bases). Sequencing was performed on stem cell memory CD4+ T cells from blood. CDR3 DNA: TGTGCCAGCAGTTCCATAGCGAGATCCTACAATGAGCAGTTCTTC. Protein product: CASSSIARSYNEQFF.